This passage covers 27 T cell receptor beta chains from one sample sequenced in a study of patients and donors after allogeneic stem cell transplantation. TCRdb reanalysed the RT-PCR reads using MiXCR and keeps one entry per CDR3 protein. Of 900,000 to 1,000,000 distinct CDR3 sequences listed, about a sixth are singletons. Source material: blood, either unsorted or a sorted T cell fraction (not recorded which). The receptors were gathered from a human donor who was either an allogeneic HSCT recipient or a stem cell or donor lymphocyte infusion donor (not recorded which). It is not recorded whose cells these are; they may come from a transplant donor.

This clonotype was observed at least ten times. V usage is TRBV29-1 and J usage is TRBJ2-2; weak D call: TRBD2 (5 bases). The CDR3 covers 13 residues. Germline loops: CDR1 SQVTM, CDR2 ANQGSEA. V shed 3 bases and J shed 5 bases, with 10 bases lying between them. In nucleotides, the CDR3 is TGCAGCGTTGACGAGTCGGGAACCGGGGAGCTGTTTTTT. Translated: CSVDESGTGELFF.

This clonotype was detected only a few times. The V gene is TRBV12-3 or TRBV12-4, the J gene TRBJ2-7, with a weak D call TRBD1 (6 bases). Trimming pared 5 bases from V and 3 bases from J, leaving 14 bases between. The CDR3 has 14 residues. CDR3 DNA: TGTGCCAGCAGTCCCGGACAGAACTTCTACGAGCAGTACTTC. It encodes CASSPGQNFYEQYF.

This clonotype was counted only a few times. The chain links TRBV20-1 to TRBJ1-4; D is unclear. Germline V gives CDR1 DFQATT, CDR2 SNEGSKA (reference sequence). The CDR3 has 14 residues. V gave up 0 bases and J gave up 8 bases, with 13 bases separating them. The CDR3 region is CSAREVGSWEKLFF. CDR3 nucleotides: TGCAGTGCTAGAGAAGTGGGAAGCTGGGAAAAACTGTTTTTT.

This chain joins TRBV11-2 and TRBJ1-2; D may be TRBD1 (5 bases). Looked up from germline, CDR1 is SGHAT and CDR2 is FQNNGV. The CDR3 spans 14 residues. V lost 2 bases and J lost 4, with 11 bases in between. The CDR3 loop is CASSLRGRLYGYTF. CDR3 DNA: TGTGCCAGCAGCTTAAGGGGACGGCTCTATGGCTACACCTTC.

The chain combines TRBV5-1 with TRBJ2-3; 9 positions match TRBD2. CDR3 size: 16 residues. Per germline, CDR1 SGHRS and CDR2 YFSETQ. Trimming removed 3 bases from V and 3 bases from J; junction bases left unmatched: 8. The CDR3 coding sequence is TGCGCCAGCAGCTCCGGTCGACTAGCGGATACAGATACGCAGTATTTT. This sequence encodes CASSSGRLADTDTQYF.

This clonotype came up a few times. The CDR3 DNA is TGTGCCAGCAGTCTCCAGTTGGTGACAGGGACCCCTTGGGCCAACGTCCTGACTTTC. It translates to CASSLQLVTGTPWANVLTF. The chain joins TRBV11-2 to TRBJ2-6; 7 bases are shared with TRBD1. The CDR3 sequence is 19 residues long. The germline V gene has CDR1 SGHAT and CDR2 FQNNGV. V was clipped by 6 bases and J by 5 bases; unmatched bases: 19.

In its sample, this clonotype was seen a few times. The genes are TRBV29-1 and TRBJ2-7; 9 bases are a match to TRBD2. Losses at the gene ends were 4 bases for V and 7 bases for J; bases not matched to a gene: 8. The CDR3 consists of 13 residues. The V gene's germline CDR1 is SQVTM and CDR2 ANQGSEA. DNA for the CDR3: TGCAGCGTTGTGGCGGGAGGGCCGGGAGAGCAGTACTTC. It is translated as CSVVAGGPGEQYF.

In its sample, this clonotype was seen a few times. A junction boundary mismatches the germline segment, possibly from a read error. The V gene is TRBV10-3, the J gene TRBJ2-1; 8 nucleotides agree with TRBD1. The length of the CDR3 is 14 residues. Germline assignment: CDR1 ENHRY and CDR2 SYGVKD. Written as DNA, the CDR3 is TGTGCCATCAGTGAGCAACCAGGGGGCGCGCCGTCCCCCTTC. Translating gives CAISEQPGGAPSPF.

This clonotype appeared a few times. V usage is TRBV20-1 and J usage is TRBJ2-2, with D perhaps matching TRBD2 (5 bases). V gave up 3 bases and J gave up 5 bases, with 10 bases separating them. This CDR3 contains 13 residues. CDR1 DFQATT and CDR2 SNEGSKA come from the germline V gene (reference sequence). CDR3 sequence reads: CSASPPGTGELFF. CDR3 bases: TGCAGTGCTAGCCCCCCGGGGACCGGGGAGCTGTTTTTT.

The CDR3 is CASSRTSFREQYF. The CDR3 DNA reads as TGTGCCAGCAGCCGGACTAGCTTCAGGGAGCAGTACTTC. The chain couples TRBV12-3 or TRBV12-4 to TRBJ2-7, with TRBD2 matching over 8 bases. There are 13 residues in the CDR3. J gave up 7 bases and V 6 bases, and 8 bases lay outside the gene matches.

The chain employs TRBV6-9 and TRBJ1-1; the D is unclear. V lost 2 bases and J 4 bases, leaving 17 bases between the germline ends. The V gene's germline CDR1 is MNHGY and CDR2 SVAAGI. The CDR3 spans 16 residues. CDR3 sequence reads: CASSYVGGLSSTEAFF. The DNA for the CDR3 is TGTGCCAGCAGTTATGTCGGCGGACTCAGTAGCACTGAAGCTTTCTTT.

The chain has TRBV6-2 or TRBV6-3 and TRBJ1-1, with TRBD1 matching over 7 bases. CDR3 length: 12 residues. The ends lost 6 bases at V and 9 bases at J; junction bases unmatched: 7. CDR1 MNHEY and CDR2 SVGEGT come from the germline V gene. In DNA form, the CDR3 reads TGTGCCAGCAGGACAGGGCCACTAAAAGCTTTCTTT. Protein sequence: CASRTGPLKAFF.

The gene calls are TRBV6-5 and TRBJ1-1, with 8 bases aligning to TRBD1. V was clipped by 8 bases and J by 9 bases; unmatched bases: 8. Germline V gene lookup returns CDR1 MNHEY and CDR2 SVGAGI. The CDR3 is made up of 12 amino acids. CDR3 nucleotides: TGTGCCAGCGGAAACAGGGGGTCTCAAGCTTTCTTT. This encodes CASGNRGSQAFF.

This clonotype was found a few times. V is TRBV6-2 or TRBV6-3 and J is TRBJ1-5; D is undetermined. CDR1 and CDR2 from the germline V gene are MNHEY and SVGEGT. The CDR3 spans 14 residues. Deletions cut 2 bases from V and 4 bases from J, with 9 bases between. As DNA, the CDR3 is TGTGCCAGCAGTTACCTTGTCCCTAATCAGCCCCAGCATTTT. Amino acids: CASSYLVPNQPQHF.

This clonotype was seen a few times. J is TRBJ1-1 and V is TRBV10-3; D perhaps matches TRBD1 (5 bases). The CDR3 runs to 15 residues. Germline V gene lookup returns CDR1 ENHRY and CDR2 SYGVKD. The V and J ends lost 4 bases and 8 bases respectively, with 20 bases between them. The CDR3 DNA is TGTGCCATCAGTGGCTGGGAGTTCATGGGGACCGAAGCTTTCTTT. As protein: CAISGWEFMGTEAFF.

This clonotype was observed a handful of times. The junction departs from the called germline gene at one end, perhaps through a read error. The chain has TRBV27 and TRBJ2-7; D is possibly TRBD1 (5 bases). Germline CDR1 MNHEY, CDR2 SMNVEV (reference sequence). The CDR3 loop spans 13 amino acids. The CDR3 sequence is CASGLTASYEQYF. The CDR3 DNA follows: TGTGCCAGCGGTTTGACAGCCTCCTACGAGCAGTACTTC.

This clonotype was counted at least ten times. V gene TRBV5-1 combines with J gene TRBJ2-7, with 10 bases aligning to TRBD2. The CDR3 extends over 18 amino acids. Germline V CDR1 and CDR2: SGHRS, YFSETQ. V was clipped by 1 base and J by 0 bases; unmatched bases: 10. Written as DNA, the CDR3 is TGCGCCAGCAGCTTGCGTCCCGCTGGACTAGCGGACTCCTACGAGCAGTACTTC. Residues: CASSLRPAGLADSYEQYF.

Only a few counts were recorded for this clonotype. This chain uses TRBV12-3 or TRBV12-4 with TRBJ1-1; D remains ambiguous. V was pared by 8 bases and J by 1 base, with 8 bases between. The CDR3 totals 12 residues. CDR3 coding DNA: TGTGCCAGCGGTCGACAGAACACTGAAGCTTTCTTT. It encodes CASGRQNTEAFF.

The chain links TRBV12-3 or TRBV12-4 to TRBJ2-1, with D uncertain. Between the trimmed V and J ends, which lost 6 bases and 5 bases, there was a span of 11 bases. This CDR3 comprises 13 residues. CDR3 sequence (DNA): TGTGCCAGCAGCCCAGACATGAACAATGAGCAGTTCTTC. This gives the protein CASSPDMNNEQFF.

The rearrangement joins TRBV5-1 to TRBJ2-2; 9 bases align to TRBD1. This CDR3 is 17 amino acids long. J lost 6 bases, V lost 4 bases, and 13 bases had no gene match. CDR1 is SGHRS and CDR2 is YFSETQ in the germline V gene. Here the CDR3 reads CASSLKPGQGVPGELFF. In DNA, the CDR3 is TGCGCCAGCAGCCTCAAACCGGGACAGGGAGTACCCGGGGAGCTGTTTTTT.

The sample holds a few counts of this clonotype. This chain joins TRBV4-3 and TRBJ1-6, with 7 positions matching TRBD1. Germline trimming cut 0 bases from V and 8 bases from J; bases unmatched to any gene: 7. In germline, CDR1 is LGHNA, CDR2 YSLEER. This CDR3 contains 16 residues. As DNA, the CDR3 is TGCGCCAGCAGCCAAGACACAGACAGGGATTATTCACCCCTCCACTTT. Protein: CASSQDTDRDYSPLHF.

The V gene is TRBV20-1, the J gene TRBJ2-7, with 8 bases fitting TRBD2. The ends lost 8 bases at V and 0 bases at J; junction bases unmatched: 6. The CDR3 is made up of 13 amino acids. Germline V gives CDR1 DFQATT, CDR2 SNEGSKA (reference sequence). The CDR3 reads CSPLADNSYEQYF. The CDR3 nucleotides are TGCAGTCCACTAGCGGATAACTCCTACGAGCAGTACTTC.

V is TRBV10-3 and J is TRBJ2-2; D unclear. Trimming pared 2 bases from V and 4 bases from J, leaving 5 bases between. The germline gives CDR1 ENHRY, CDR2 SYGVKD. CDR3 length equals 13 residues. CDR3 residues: CAISEHSTGELFF. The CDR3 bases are TGTGCCATCAGTGAGCACAGCACCGGGGAGCTGTTTTTT.

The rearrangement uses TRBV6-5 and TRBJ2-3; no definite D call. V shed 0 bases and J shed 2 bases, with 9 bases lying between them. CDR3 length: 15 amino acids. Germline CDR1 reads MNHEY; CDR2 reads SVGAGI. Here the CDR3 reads CASSYSTLYTDTQYF. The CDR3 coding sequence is TGTGCCAGCAGTTACTCCACACTATACACAGATACGCAGTATTTT.

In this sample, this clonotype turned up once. The CDR3 bases are TGTGCCAGCAGTTTATCTGGGGACCTATTCACCAAGTGGTCTGGGGCCAACGTCCTGACTTTC. Its protein is CASSLSGDLFTKWSGANVLTF. This sequence joins TRBV27 and TRBJ2-6; possibly TRBD1 or TRBD2 for D (5 bases each). This CDR3 spans 21 amino acids. The germline gives CDR1 MNHEY, CDR2 SMNVEV (reference sequence). V was shortened by 0 bases and J by 1 base, with 22 bases between the two germline ends. Looking up the rest from reference TRBV27 and TRBJ2-6 gives the full variable domain: EAQVTQNPRYLITVTGKKLTVTCSQNMNHEYMSWYRQDPGLGLRQIYYSMNVEVTDKGDVPEGYKVSRKEKRNFPLILESPSPNQTSLYFCASSLSGDLFTKWSGANVLTFGAGSRLTVL.

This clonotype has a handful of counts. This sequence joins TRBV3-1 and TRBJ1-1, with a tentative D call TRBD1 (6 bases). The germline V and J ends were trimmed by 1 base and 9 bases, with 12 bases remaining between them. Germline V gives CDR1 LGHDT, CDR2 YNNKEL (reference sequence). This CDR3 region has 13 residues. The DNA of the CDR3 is TGTGCCAGCAGCCAAGGTGGGGGACACAAAGCTTTCTTT. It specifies CASSQGGGHKAFF.

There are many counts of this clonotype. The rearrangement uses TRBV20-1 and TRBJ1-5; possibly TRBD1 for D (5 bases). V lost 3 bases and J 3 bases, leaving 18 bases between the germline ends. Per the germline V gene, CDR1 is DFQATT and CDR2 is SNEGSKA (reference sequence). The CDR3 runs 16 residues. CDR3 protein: CSARRAQGPLNQPQHF. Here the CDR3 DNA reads TGCAGTGCTAGGAGAGCCCAGGGACCACTCAATCAGCCCCAGCATTTT.